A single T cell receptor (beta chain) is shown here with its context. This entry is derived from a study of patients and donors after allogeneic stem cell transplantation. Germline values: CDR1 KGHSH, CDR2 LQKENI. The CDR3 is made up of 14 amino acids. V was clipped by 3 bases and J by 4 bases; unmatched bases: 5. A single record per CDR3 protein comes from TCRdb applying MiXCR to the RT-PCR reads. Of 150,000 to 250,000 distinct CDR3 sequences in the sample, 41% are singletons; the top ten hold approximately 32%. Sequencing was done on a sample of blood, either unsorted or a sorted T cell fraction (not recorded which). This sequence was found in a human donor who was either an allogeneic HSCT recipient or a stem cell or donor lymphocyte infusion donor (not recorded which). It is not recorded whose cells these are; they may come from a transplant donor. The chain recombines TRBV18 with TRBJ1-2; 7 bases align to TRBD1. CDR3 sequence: CASSPRGGAYGYTF. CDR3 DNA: TGTGCCAGCTCACCCAGGGGGGGCGCCTATGGCTACACCTTC.